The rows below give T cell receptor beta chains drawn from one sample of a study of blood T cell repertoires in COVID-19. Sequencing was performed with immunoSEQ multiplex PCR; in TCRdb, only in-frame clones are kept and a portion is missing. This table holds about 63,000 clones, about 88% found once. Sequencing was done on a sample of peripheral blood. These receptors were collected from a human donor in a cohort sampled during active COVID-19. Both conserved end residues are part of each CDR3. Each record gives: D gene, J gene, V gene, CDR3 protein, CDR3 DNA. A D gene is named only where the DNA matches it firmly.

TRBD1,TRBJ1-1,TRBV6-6,CASSYGTGGTEAFF,TGTGCCAGCAGTTACGGGACAGGGGGAACTGAAGCTTTCTTT
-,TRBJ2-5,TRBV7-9,CASSRAAVETQYF,TGTGCCAGCAGCCGAGCGGCGGTAGAGACCCAGTACTTC
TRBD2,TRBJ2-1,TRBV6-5,CASRVPHASGNEQFF,TGTGCCAGCAGAGTCCCCCACGCTAGCGGGAATGAGCAGTTCTTC
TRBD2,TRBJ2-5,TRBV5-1,CASSLTSGNQETQYF,TGCGCCAGCAGCTTGACTAGCGGAAACCAAGAGACCCAGTACTTC
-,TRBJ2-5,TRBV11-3,CASSLDLRGTQYF,TGTGCCAGCAGCTTAGACCTTCGAGGGACCCAGTACTTC
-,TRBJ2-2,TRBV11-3,CASSLGGTLTGELFF,TGTGCCAGCAGCTTAGGCGGGACCCTCACCGGGGAGCTGTTTTTT
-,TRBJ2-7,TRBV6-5,CASSRTWRNEQYF,TGTGCCAGCAGTCGAACCTGGAGGAACGAGCAGTACTTC
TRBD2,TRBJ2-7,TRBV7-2,CASSLARAGGGEQYF,TGTGCCAGCAGCTTAGCGCGAGCGGGAGGGGGCGAGCAGTACTTC
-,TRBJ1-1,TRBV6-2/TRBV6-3,CASSSGLNTEAFF,TGTGCCAGCAGTTCGGGATTGAACACTGAAGCTTTCTTT
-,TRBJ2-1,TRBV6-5,CASTTRVGNEQFF,TGTGCCAGCACCACCAGGGTTGGCAATGAGCAGTTCTTC
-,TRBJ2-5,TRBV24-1,CATSDPTKGGETQYF,TGTGCCACCAGTGATCCAACCAAAGGGGGTGAGACCCAGTACTTC